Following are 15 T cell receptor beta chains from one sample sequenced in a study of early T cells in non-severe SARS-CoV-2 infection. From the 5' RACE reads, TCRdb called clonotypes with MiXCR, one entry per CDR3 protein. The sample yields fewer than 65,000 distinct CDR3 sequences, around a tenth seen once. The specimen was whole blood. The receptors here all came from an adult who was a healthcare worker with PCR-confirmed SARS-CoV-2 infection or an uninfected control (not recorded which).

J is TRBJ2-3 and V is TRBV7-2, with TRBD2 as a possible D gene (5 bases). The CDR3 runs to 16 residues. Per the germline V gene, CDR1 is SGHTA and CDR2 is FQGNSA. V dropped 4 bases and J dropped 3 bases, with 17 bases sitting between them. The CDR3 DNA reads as TGTGCCAGCAGCTCCCAGGCTAGCCGTACGACAGATACGCAGTATTTT. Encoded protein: CASSSQASRTTDTQYF.

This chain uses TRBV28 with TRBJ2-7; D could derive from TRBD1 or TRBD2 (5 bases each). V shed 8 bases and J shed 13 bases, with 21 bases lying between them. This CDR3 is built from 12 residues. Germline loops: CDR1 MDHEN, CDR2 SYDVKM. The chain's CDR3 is CASLDPNPRGYF. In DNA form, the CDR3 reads TGTGCCAGCCTCGACCCAAACCCCCGGGGCTACTTC.

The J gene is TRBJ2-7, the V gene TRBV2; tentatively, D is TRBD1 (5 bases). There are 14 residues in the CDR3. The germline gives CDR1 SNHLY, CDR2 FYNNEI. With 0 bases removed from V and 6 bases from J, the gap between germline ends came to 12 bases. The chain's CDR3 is CASSEAPRRGEQYF. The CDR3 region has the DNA TGTGCCAGCAGTGAAGCGCCTCGAAGGGGCGAGCAGTACTTC. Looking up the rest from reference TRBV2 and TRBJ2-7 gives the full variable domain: EPEVTQTPSHQVTQMGQEVILRCVPISNHLYFYWYRQILGQKVEFLVSFYNNEISEKSEIFDDQFSVERPDGSNFTLKIRSTKLEDSAMYFCASSEAPRRGEQYFGPGTRLTVT.

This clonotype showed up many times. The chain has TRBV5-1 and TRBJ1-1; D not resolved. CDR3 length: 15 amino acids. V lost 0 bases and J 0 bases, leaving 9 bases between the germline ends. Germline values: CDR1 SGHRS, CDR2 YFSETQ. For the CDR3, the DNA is TGCGCCAGCAGCTTGGACGGATACATGAACACTGAAGCTTTCTTT. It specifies CASSLDGYMNTEAFF. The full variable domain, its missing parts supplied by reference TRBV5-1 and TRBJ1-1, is KAGVTQTPRYLIKTRGQQVTLSCSPISGHRSVSWYQQTPGQGLQFLFEYFSETQRNKGNFPGRFSGRQFSNSRSEMNVSTLELGDSALYLCASSLDGYMNTEAFFGQGTRLTVV.

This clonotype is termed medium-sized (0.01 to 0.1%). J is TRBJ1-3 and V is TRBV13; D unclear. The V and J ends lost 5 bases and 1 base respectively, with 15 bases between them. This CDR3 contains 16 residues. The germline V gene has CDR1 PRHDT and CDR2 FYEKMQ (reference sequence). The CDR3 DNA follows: TGTGCCAGCAGCCTCCGTATGGGCCGGTCTGGAAACACCATATATTTT. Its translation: CASSLRMGRSGNTIYF. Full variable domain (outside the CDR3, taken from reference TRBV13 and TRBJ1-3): AAGVIQSPRHLIKEKRETATLKCYPIPRHDTVYWYQQGPGQDPQFLISFYEKMQSDKGSIPDRFSAQQFSDYHSELNMSSLELGDSALYFCASSLRMGRSGNTIYFGEGSWLTVV.

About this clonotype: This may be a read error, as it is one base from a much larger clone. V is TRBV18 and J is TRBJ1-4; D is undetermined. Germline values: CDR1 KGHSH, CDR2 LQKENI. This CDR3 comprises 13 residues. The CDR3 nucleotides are TGTGCCAGCTCACGGGCCTATAATGAAAAACTGATTTTT. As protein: CASSRAYNEKLIF.

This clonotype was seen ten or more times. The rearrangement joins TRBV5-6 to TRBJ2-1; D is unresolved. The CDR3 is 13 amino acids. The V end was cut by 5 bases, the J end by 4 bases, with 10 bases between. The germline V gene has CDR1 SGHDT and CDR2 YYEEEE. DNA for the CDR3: TGTGCCAGCAGGCGTGGGTCTTACAATGAGCAGTTCTTC. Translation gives CASRRGSYNEQFF. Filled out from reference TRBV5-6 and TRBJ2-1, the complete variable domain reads DAGVTQSPTHLIKTRGQQVTLRCSPKSGHDTVSWYQQALGQGPQFIFQYYEEEERQRGNFPDRFSGHQFPNYSSELNVNALLLGDSALYLCASRRGSYNEQFFGPGTRLTVL.

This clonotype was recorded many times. The CDR3 is CAWSVRFDEQFF. In DNA, the CDR3 is TGTGCCTGGAGTGTACGGTTCGATGAGCAGTTCTTC. The genes are TRBV30 and TRBJ2-1; no definite D call. V was trimmed by 0 bases and J by 8 bases, leaving 8 bases between them. The length of the CDR3 is 12 residues. Germline CDR1 reads GTSNPN; CDR2 reads SVGIG (reference sequence).

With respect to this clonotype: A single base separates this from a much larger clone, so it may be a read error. The CDR3 bases are TGTGCCAGCAGTGATGAGCAGCGGGAGGGCACAGATATGCAGTATTTT. It codes for CASSDEQREGTDMQYF. This chain connects TRBV25-1 to TRBJ2-3; 10 positions match TRBD2. The CDR3 length is 16 residues. In germline, CDR1 is MGHDK, CDR2 SYGVNS.

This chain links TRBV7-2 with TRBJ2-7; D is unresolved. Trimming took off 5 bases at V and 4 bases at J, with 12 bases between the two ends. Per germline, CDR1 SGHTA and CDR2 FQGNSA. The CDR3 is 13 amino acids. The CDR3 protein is CASSIRTIYEQYF. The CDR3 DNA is TGTGCCAGCAGCATAAGGACCATATACGAGCAGTACTTC.

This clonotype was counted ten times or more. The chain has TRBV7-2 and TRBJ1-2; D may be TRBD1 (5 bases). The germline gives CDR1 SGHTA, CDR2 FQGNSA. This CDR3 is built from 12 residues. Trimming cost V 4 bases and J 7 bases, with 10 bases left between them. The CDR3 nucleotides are TGTGCCAGCAGCTCCCAGAGGGGTGGCTACACCTTC. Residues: CASSSQRGGYTF.

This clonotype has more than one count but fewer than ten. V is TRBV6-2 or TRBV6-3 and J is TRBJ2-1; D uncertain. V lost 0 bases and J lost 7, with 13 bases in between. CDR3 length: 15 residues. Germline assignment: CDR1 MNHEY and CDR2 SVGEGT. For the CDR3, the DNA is TGTGCCAGCAGTTACTCGGAGACCAACCTAAATGAGCAGTTCTTC. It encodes CASSYSETNLNEQFF.

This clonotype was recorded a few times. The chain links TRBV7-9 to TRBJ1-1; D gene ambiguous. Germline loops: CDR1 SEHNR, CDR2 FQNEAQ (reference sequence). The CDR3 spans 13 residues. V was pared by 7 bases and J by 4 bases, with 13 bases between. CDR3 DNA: TGTGCCAGCACCCTCTTATCGGGCACTGAAGCTTTCTTT. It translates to CASTLLSGTEAFF.

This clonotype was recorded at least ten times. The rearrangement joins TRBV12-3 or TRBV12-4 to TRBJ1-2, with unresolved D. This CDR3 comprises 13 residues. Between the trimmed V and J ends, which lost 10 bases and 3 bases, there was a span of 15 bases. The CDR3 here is CAISKVTDYGYTF. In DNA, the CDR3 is TGTGCCATTTCGAAGGTTACGGACTATGGCTACACCTTC.

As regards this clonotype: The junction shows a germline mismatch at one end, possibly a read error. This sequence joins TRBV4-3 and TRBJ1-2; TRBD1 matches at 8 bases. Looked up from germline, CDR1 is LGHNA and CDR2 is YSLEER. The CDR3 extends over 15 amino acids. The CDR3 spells CASSQDVRTGLAYYF. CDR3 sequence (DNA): TGCGCCAGCAGCCAAGACGTCCGGACAGGGCTAGCATACTACTTC.